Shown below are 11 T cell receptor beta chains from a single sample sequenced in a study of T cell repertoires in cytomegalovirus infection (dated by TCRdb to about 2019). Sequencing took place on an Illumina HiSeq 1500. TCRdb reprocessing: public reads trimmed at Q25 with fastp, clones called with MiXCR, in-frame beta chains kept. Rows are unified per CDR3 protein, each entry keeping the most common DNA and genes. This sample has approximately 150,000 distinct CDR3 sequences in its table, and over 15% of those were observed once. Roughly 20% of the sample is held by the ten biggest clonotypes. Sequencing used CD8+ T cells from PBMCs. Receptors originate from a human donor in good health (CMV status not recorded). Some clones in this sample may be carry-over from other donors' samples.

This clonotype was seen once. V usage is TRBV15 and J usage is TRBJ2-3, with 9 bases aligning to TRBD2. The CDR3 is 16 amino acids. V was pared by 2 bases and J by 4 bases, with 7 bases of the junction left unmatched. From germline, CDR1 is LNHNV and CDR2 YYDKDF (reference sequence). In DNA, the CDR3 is TGTGCCACCAGCAGATTGGAGGCGGGAGGGCCAGATACGCAGTATTTT. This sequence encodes CATSRLEAGGPDTQYF.

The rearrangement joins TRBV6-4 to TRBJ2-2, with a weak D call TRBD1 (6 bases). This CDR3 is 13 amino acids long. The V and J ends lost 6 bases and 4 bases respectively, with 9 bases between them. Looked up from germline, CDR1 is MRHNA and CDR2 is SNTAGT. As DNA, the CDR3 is TGTGCCAGCAGGGGACAATCCACCGGGGAGCTGTTTTTT. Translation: CASRGQSTGELFF.

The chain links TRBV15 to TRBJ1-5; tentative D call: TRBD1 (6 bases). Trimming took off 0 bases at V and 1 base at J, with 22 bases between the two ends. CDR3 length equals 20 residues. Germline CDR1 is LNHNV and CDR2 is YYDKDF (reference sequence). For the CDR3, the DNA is TGTGCCACCAGCAGAGATCCATTATGGGCAGGGGCCTACAGCAATCAGCCCCAGCATTTT. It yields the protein CATSRDPLWAGAYSNQPQHF.

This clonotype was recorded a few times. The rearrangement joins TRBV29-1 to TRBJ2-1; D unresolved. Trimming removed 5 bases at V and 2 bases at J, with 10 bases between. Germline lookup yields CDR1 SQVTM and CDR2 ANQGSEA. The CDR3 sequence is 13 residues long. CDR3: CSVRTVTYNEQFF. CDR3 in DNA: TGCAGCGTTAGAACGGTAACCTACAATGAGCAGTTCTTC.

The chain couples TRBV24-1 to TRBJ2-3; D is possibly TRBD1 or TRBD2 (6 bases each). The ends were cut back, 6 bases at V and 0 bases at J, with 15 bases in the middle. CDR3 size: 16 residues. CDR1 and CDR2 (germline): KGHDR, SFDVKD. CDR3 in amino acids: CATSRGGTLSTDTQYF. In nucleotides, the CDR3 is TGTGCCACCAGTCGTGGCGGGACACTCAGCACAGATACGCAGTATTTT.

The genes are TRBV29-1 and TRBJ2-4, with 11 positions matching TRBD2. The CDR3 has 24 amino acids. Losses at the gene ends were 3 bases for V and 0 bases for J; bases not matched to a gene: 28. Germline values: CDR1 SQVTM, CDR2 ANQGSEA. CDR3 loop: CSVEGDGPLFVSGGVTIAKNIQYF. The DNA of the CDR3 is TGCAGCGTTGAGGGGGACGGGCCCCTGTTCGTTAGCGGGGGGGTCACTATAGCCAAAAACATTCAGTACTTC. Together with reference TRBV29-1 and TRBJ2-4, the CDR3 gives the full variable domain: SAVISQKPSRDICQRGTSLTIQCQVDSQVTMMFWYRQQPGQSLTLIATANQGSEATYESGFVIDKFPISRPNLTFSTLTVSNMSPEDSSIYLCSVEGDGPLFVSGGVTIAKNIQYFGAGTRLSVL.

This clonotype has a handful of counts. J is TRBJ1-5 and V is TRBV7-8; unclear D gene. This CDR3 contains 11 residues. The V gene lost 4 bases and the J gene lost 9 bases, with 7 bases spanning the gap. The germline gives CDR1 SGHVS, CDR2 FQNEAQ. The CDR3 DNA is TGTGCCAGCAGCTCCGGAGGGCCCCAGCATTTT. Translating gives CASSSGGPQHF.

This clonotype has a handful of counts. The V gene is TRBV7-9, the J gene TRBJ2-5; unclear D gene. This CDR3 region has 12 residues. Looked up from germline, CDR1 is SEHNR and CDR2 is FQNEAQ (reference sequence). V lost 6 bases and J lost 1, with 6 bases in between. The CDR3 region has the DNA TGTGCCAGCAGTCAGCCCCAAGAGACCCAGTACTTC. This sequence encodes CASSQPQETQYF. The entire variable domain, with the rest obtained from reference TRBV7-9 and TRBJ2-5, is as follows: DTGVSQNPRHKITKRGQNVTFRCDPISEHNRLYWYRQTLGQGPEFLTYFQNEAQLEKSRLLSDRFSAERPKGSFSTLEIQRTEQGDSAMYLCASSQPQETQYFGPGTRLLVL.

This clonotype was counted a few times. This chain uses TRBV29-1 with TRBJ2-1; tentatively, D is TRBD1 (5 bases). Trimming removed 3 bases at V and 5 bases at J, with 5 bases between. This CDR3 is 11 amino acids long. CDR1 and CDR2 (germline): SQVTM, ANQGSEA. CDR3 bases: TGCAGCGTTGAGGACAACAATGAGCAGTTCTTC. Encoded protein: CSVEDNNEQFF.

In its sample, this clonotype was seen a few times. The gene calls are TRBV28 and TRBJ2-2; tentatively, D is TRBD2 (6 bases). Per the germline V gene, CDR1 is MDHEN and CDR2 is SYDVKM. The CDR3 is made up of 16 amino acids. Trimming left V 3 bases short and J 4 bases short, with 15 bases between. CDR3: CASSFIGGAATGELFF. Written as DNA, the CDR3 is TGTGCCAGCAGTTTCATAGGAGGGGCGGCCACCGGGGAGCTGTTTTTT.

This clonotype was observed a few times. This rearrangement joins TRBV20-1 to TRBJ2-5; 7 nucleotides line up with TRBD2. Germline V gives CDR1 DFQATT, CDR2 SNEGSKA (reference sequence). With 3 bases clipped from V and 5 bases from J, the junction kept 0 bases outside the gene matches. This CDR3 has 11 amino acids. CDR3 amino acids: CSASGGETQYF. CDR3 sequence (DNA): TGCAGTGCTAGCGGGGGGGAGACCCAGTACTTC.